The 31 T cell receptor beta chains given below trace back to one sample, sequenced in a study of CD8+CD57+ T cells in acquired aplastic anemia. Patients included in sequencing had previously demonstrated CD8+CD57+ cell expansion by flow cytometry. Genomic DNA served as template for TCR beta VDJ and CDR3 profiling. TCRdb reprocessed the reads with MiXCR, giving one entry per CDR3 protein. Found here are roughly 170,000 distinct CDR3 sequences, 45% to 60% of them singletons; the top ten hold over 10%. The sample was sorted CD4+, CD8+, or CD8+CD57+ T cells (not recorded which) from PBMCs. The receptor source for this set is a human donor with aplastic anemia.

The chain has TRBV7-9 and TRBJ2-7; D may be TRBD1 (6 bases). CDR1 SEHNR and CDR2 FQNEAQ come from the germline V gene (reference sequence). This CDR3 has 14 amino acids. V lost 5 bases and J lost 4, with 15 bases in between. The CDR3 spells CASSPDRYNYEQYF. The CDR3 nucleotides are TGTGCCAGCAGCCCCGACAGGTACAATTACGAGCAGTACTTC. Full variable domain (outside the CDR3, taken from reference TRBV7-9 and TRBJ2-7): DTGVSQNPRHKITKRGQNVTFRCDPISEHNRLYWYRQTLGQGPEFLTYFQNEAQLEKSRLLSDRFSAERPKGSFSTLEIQRTEQGDSAMYLCASSPDRYNYEQYFGPGTRLTVT.

The rearrangement joins TRBV25-1 to TRBJ2-1; D not resolved. This CDR3 has 11 residues. Trimming pared 2 bases from V and 11 bases from J, leaving 7 bases between. Germline loops: CDR1 MGHDK, CDR2 SYGVNS. The CDR3 protein is CASSEAPQQFF. DNA for the CDR3: TGTGCCAGCAGTGAAGCCCCACAGCAGTTCTTC.

This clonotype was detected many times. V usage is TRBV19 and J usage is TRBJ2-2; D gene unclear. The CDR3 runs 14 residues. In germline, CDR1 is LNHDA, CDR2 SQIVND (reference sequence). V was pared by 4 bases and J by 3 bases, with 9 bases between. CDR3 nucleotides: TGTGCCAGTAGTACAGTACACCACACCGGGGAGCTGTTTTTT. Translated: CASSTVHHTGELFF.

The genes are TRBV28 and TRBJ1-6; 10 bases fit TRBD1. Germline V gives CDR1 MDHEN, CDR2 SYDVKM. V was pared by 1 base and J by 7 bases, with 7 bases of the junction left unmatched. The length of the CDR3 is 17 residues. CDR3 sequence reads: CASSLSGGTGVNSPLHF. Here the CDR3 DNA reads TGTGCCAGCAGTTTATCAGGAGGGACAGGGGTGAATTCACCCCTCCACTTT. Looking up the rest from reference TRBV28 and TRBJ1-6 gives the full variable domain: DVKVTQSSRYLVKRTGEKVFLECVQDMDHENMFWYRQDPGLGLRLIYFSYDVKMKEKGDIPEGYSVSREKKERFSLILESASTNQTSMYLCASSLSGGTGVNSPLHFGNGTRLTVT.

The chain joins TRBV7-9 to TRBJ2-7; the D call may be TRBD1 or TRBD2 (5 bases each). Per the germline V gene, CDR1 is SEHNR and CDR2 is FQNEAQ (reference sequence). The V and J ends lost 4 bases and 1 base respectively, with 8 bases between them. The CDR3 runs 13 residues. The DNA for the CDR3 is TGTGCCAGCAGCTCCGGGGCTTCCTACGAGCAGTACTTC. Amino acid sequence: CASSSGASYEQYF.

Many counts were recorded for this clonotype. The chain carries TRBV12-3 or TRBV12-4 and TRBJ1-1, with TRBD1 identical over 9 bases. This CDR3 comprises 17 residues. V shed 5 bases, J shed 4 bases, and the junction held 14 bases outside the gene matches. The CDR3: CASSNRDRVGSGTEAFF. The CDR3 coding sequence is TGTGCCAGCAGTAACAGGGACAGGGTGGGGAGTGGCACTGAAGCTTTCTTT.

This clonotype was seen just once. This rearrangement joins TRBV20-1 to TRBJ2-7; TRBD2 matches 7 bases. Looked up from germline, CDR1 is DFQATT and CDR2 is SNEGSKA (reference sequence). V shed 2 bases, J shed 6 bases, and the junction held 10 bases outside the gene matches. The CDR3 is 14 residues long. CDR3 sequence: CSARPPGGSSEQYF. The DNA of the CDR3 is TGCAGTGCTAGACCCCCGGGCGGGAGCAGCGAGCAGTACTTC.

This clonotype was counted between two and nine times. The chain uses TRBV2 and TRBJ2-1, with TRBD2 matching over 7 bases. Germline trimming cut 7 bases from V and 5 bases from J; bases unmatched to any gene: 14. CDR1 is SNHLY, CDR2 FYNNEI, per germline. The CDR3 totals 16 residues. The CDR3 spells CASIKGFRLADNEQFF. In nucleotides, the CDR3 is TGTGCCAGCATCAAAGGGTTTCGGCTAGCGGACAATGAGCAGTTCTTC.

This clonotype was picked up many times. The chain has TRBV19 and TRBJ2-6; D gene ambiguous. Looked up from germline, CDR1 is LNHDA and CDR2 is SQIVND (reference sequence). The CDR3 runs 15 residues. V was trimmed by 3 bases and J by 0 bases, leaving 6 bases between them. The CDR3: CASSMKRSGANVLTF. CDR3 sequence (DNA): TGTGCCAGTAGTATGAAACGCTCTGGGGCCAACGTCCTGACTTTC.

This rearrangement joins TRBV15 to TRBJ2-7; D gene unclear. Germline CDR1 is LNHNV and CDR2 is YYDKDF (reference sequence). V lost 3 bases, J lost 4 bases, and 13 bases lay in between. The CDR3 length is 14 residues. The CDR3 coding sequence is TGTGCCACCAGCAGCTTGGTAGGTTCTTACGAGCAGTACTTC. It translates to CATSSLVGSYEQYF.

This clonotype has at least ten counts. CDR3: CASSSTRQDEYF. In DNA form, the CDR3 reads TGCGCCAGCAGCTCGACCCGACAGGATGAGTACTTC. The chain is built from TRBV5-1 and TRBJ2-7, with a weak D call TRBD1 (6 bases). This CDR3 is built from 12 residues. CDR1 and CDR2 from the germline V gene are SGHRS and YFSETQ. The V and J ends lost 3 bases and 11 bases respectively, with 15 bases between them.

Ten or more counts support this clonotype. CDR3 amino acids: CASSPWGRPNTGELFF. CDR3 coding DNA: TGTGCCAGCAGCCCCTGGGGCAGACCTAACACCGGGGAGCTGTTTTTT. The chain couples TRBV7-6 to TRBJ2-2, with a possible D match to TRBD1 (5 bases). This CDR3 is built from 16 residues. The V gene lost 5 bases and the J gene lost 2 bases, with 15 bases spanning the gap. The V gene's germline CDR1 is SGHVS and CDR2 FNYEAQ.

This clonotype was observed a few times. This chain connects TRBV25-1 to TRBJ2-2, with D uncertain. CDR1 is MGHDK and CDR2 is SYGVNS in the germline V gene. This CDR3 has 11 amino acids. Deletions cut 4 bases from V and 7 bases from J, with 4 bases between. The CDR3 bases are TGTGCCAGCAGTGTCGTCGGGGAGCTGTTTTTT. Residues: CASSVVGELFF. The full variable domain, with the rest looked up from reference TRBV25-1 and TRBJ2-2, is EADIYQTPRYLVIGTGKKITLECSQTMGHDKMYWYQQDPGMELHLIHYSYGVNSTEKGDLSSESTVSRIRTEHFPLTLESARPSHTSQYLCASSVVGELFFGEGSRLTVL.

With respect to this clonotype: This could be a read error, since a much larger clone is one nucleotide away. The chain joins TRBV6-5 to TRBJ1-3, with D maybe TRBD1 (5 bases). The V end was cut by 2 bases, the J end by 4 bases, with 9 bases between. Germline V gene sequence: CDR1 MNHEY, CDR2 SVGAGI. The CDR3 sequence is 14 residues long. CDR3: CASSYPRDGNTIYF. DNA for the CDR3: TGTGCCAGCAGTTACCCACGGGACGGAAACACCATATATTTT.

The CDR3 nucleotides read TGTGCCATCAGTGAACGGCAGATAACTTACAATGAGCAGTTCTTC. As protein: CAISERQITYNEQFF. This chain connects TRBV10-3 to TRBJ2-1, with unresolved D. CDR3 length: 15 residues. The V end lost 3 bases, the J end lost 4 bases, and 13 bases lay between the germline ends. The V gene's germline CDR1 is ENHRY and CDR2 SYGVKD.

J is TRBJ2-5 and V is TRBV6-1; 8 nucleotides match TRBD2. The CDR3 sequence is 15 residues long. Losses at the gene ends were 7 bases for V and 2 bases for J; bases not matched to a gene: 9. Germline V CDR1 and CDR2: MNHNS, SASEGT. The CDR3 nucleotides are TGTGCCAGCACCAATAGCGGGACCCCTCAAGAGACCCAGTACTTC. This gives the protein CASTNSGTPQETQYF.

This clonotype occurred many times. Written as DNA, the CDR3 is TGTGCCAGCAGCGGAAGCGGGGGGACCTACGAGCAGTACTTC. It is translated as CASSGSGGTYEQYF. The V and J genes are TRBV5-6 and TRBJ2-7, with 9 bases lining up with TRBD2. Germline CDR1 is SGHDT and CDR2 is YYEEEE. The CDR3 spans 14 residues. V lost 4 bases and J lost 2; bases outside the gene matches: 4.

The rearrangement links TRBV5-6 to TRBJ2-5, with a weak D call TRBD2 (6 bases). The CDR3 totals 16 residues. The germline gives CDR1 SGHDT, CDR2 YYEEEE. Trimming shortened V by 0 bases and J by 2 bases, and 14 bases separated the two germline ends. The CDR3 sequence: CASSLVRGPIQETQYF. The DNA for the CDR3 is TGTGCCAGCAGCTTGGTGCGGGGACCAATACAAGAGACCCAGTACTTC.

The chain links TRBV10-3 to TRBJ1-1; D might be TRBD1 (5 bases). V lost 4 bases, J lost 1 base, and 7 bases lay in between. This CDR3 has 13 residues. Germline V gene sequence: CDR1 ENHRY, CDR2 SYGVKD. CDR3 amino acids: CAISVGGNTEAFF. CDR3 bases: TGTGCCATCAGTGTGGGGGGGAACACTGAAGCTTTCTTT.

The chain carries TRBV20-1 and TRBJ1-1, with TRBD1 identical over 8 bases. CDR3 length equals 13 residues. J gave up 3 bases and V 3 bases, and 3 bases lay outside the gene matches. Per germline, CDR1 DFQATT and CDR2 SNEGSKA (reference sequence). The CDR3 DNA sequence: TGCAGTGCTAGTACAGGGGGGCACACTGAAGCTTTCTTT. Encoded protein: CSASTGGHTEAFF.

This clonotype has a single count. The rearrangement uses TRBV6-4 and TRBJ2-7; TRBD1 agrees at 9 bases. The CDR3 runs 15 residues. V was clipped by 2 bases and J by 6 bases; unmatched bases: 8. Looked up from germline, CDR1 is MRHNA and CDR2 is SNTAGT. In DNA form, the CDR3 reads TGTGCCAGCAGTGACCCCCGGGACAGGGTCGTCGAGCAGTACTTC. This encodes CASSDPRDRVVEQYF.

The chain recombines TRBV2 with TRBJ2-5; D is uncertain. From germline, CDR1 is SNHLY and CDR2 FYNNEI. V lost 3 bases and J 2 bases, leaving 13 bases between the germline ends. The CDR3 spans 15 residues. The CDR3 loop is CASSELGLVQETQYF. In DNA form, the CDR3 reads TGTGCCAGCAGTGAGTTGGGCTTAGTACAAGAGACCCAGTACTTC.

This chain joins TRBV7-9 and TRBJ2-1, with TRBD2 matching 10 bases. Germline CDR1 is SEHNR and CDR2 is FQNEAQ (reference sequence). J lost 16 bases, V lost 5 bases, and 14 bases had no gene match. The CDR3 totals 14 residues. CDR3: CASSPQGASGGHFF. In nucleotides, the CDR3 is TGTGCCAGCAGCCCCCAGGGCGCTAGCGGGGGCCATTTCTTC. Combining the CDR3 with reference TRBV7-9 and TRBJ2-1 gives the whole variable domain DTGVSQNPRHKITKRGQNVTFRCDPISEHNRLYWYRQTLGQGPEFLTYFQNEAQLEKSRLLSDRFSAERPKGSFSTLEIQRTEQGDSAMYLCASSPQGASGGHFFGPGTRLTVL.

The V and J genes are TRBV29-1 and TRBJ2-3; maybe TRBD1 (6 bases). Trimming pared 3 bases from V and 5 bases from J, leaving 12 bases between. CDR3 length: 13 amino acids. Looked up from germline, CDR1 is SQVTM and CDR2 is ANQGSEA. The CDR3 DNA is TGCAGCGTTGACAGGGGTCGGAGAGATACGCAGTATTTT. Translated: CSVDRGRRDTQYF.

The V and J genes are TRBV12-5 and TRBJ2-2, with D possibly TRBD2 on 6 matching bases. Germline lookup yields CDR1 LGHNT and CDR2 FRNRAP. The CDR3 extends over 16 amino acids. The V and J ends lost 8 bases and 4 bases respectively, with 20 bases between them. The CDR3 is CASSGHAAESTGELFF. In DNA form, the CDR3 reads TGTGCTAGTAGCGGGCACGCAGCAGAATCCACCGGGGAGCTGTTTTTT.

J is TRBJ2-2 and V is TRBV3-1; perhaps TRBD1 as D (6 bases). The CDR3 is made up of 15 amino acids. Trimming shortened V by 1 base and J by 2 bases, and 8 bases separated the two germline ends. Germline loops: CDR1 LGHDT, CDR2 YNNKEL (reference sequence). The CDR3 loop is CASSQAGANTGELFF. In nucleotides, the CDR3 is TGTGCCAGCAGCCAAGCAGGGGCCAACACCGGGGAGCTGTTTTTT.

In this sample, this clonotype turned up a few times. The chain carries TRBV7-2 and TRBJ2-7; TRBD2 agrees at 7 bases. The CDR3 loop spans 13 amino acids. The junction had 3 bases not matched to a gene; V was cut back by 1 base and J by 6 bases. Germline CDR1 is SGHTA and CDR2 is FQGNSA. The CDR3 bases are TGTGCCAGCAGCTTAGGTAGGGAGGGCGAGCAGTACTTC. The encoded protein is CASSLGREGEQYF.

The chain couples TRBV25-1 to TRBJ1-4; D unclear. V lost 1 base, J lost 6 bases, and 6 bases lay in between. Germline CDR1 is MGHDK and CDR2 is SYGVNS. The CDR3 covers 13 residues. The CDR3 sequence is CASSESGYEKLFF. The CDR3 bases are TGTGCCAGCAGTGAATCCGGATATGAAAAACTGTTTTTT.

This clonotype was seen many times. The chain couples TRBV5-1 to TRBJ1-1, with D perhaps matching TRBD1 (5 bases). Germline V CDR1 and CDR2: SGHRS, YFSETQ. The CDR3 loop spans 14 amino acids. Deletions cut 2 bases from V and 4 bases from J, with 12 bases between. The CDR3 loop is CASSLQQAATEAFF. In DNA form, the CDR3 reads TGCGCCAGCAGCTTACAACAGGCGGCCACTGAAGCTTTCTTT.

The chain recombines TRBV5-1 with TRBJ2-2; 7 nucleotides agree with TRBD2. V was clipped by 3 bases and J by 5 bases; unmatched bases: 4. Per the germline V gene, CDR1 is SGHRS and CDR2 is YFSETQ. This CDR3 region has 14 residues. CDR3 sequence reads: CASSSGGLTGELFF. CDR3 coding DNA: TGCGCCAGCAGCTCGGGGGGTTTAACCGGGGAGCTGTTTTTT.

At least ten counts were recorded for this clonotype. This chain's CDR3 is CASRTGTGGGNEQFF. The CDR3 bases are TGCGCCAGCAGGACCGGGACAGGGGGTGGGAATGAGCAGTTCTTC. The V and J genes are TRBV5-1 and TRBJ2-1; 11 bases fit TRBD1. The germline V gene has CDR1 SGHRS and CDR2 YFSETQ. The CDR3 is 15 amino acids. V lost 5 bases to trimming and J lost 7 bases; unmatched junction nucleotides: 8.